The rows below give T cell receptor beta chains drawn from one sample of a study of control samples from healthy donors and cancer patients. Here immunoSEQ multiplex PCR was the method, and the copy in TCRdb shows in-frame clones only, minus some. The table lists 45,000 to 60,000 clones, 85% to 95% of them singletons. Material: PBMCs. The receptors originated from a man aged 30 to 45 with colorectal cancer. The CDR3 runs from the conserved cysteine through the conserved F or W.

CDR3 length: 18; V gene: TRBV15; CDR3 protein: CATSREQGAPTNTGELFF
CDR3 length: 14; V gene: TRBV10-3; CDR3 protein: CAISDGQANQPQHF
CDR3 length: 17; V gene: TRBV6-2/TRBV6-3; CDR3 protein: CASSYSMGVGSNYGYTF
CDR3 length: 12; V gene: TRBV4-3; CDR3 protein: CASSQDPGGYTF
CDR3 length: 14; V gene: TRBV19; CDR3 protein: CASDIGGRGLGAFF
CDR3 length: 14; V gene: TRBV5-5; CDR3 protein: CASSLLSGNTEAFF
CDR3 length: 14; V gene: TRBV28; CDR3 protein: CASSWDISGTEAFF
CDR3 length: 15; V gene: TRBV10-3; CDR3 protein: CAIREGQTELNEQFF
CDR3 length: 13; V gene: TRBV2; CDR3 protein: CASSEGDNYGYTF
CDR3 length: 14; V gene: TRBV20-1; CDR3 protein: CSASPGQGDYGYTF
CDR3 length: 13; V gene: TRBV12-3/TRBV12-4; CDR3 protein: CASSLQGNNEQFF
CDR3 length: 14; V gene: TRBV5-4; CDR3 protein: CASSLIGAGETQYF
CDR3 length: 12; V gene: TRBV25-1; CDR3 protein: CASRQGAYEQYF
CDR3 length: 15; V gene: TRBV7-6; CDR3 protein: CASSVDREPNEKLFF
CDR3 length: 14; V gene: TRBV9; CDR3 protein: CASSVAGDLNEQFF
CDR3 length: 15; V gene: TRBV10-3; CDR3 protein: CAISDGASYNSPLHF
CDR3 length: 16; V gene: TRBV19; CDR3 protein: CASKEVAGGHSRKQFF
CDR3 length: 16; V gene: TRBV6-4; CDR3 protein: CASSSGTDGGGTEAFF
CDR3 length: 17; V gene: TRBV5-1; CDR3 protein: CASSSGTGGLRGETQYF
CDR3 length: 16; V gene: TRBV9; CDR3 protein: CASSVRLAGETDTQYF
CDR3 length: 17; V gene: TRBV18; CDR3 protein: CASSPPAGGLGYNEQFF
CDR3 length: 15; V gene: TRBV7-9; CDR3 protein: CASSHYGERSEKLFF
CDR3 length: 14; V gene: TRBV29-1; CDR3 protein: CSVGSGGITDTQYF
CDR3 length: 18; V gene: TRBV11-2; CDR3 protein: CASSPGTGGFVWTDTQYF
CDR3 length: 14; V gene: TRBV9; CDR3 protein: CASSVEGTEGPQHF
CDR3 length: 11; V gene: TRBV20-1; CDR3 protein: CSVEQLYGYTF
CDR3 length: 13; V gene: TRBV11-2; CDR3 protein: CASSLGSNYGYTF
CDR3 length: 15; V gene: TRBV10-3; CDR3 protein: CAISPGQGTNYGYTF
CDR3 length: 17; V gene: TRBV14; CDR3 protein: CASSQESNLGQGNEQFF
CDR3 length: 15; V gene: TRBV5-6; CDR3 protein: CASSIGTGLPGELFF
CDR3 length: 16; V gene: TRBV5-4; CDR3 protein: CASSLEQGGLGETQYF
CDR3 length: 15; V gene: TRBV11-2; CDR3 protein: CASSLPTGSGNTIYF
CDR3 length: 13; V gene: TRBV12-3/TRBV12-4; CDR3 protein: CASSRLSTGELFF
CDR3 length: 13; V gene: TRBV5-1; CDR3 protein: CASSLEGAYGYTF
CDR3 length: 14; V gene: TRBV9; CDR3 protein: CASSVASGRAKLFF
CDR3 length: 16; V gene: TRBV10-3; CDR3 protein: CAISESGGSSYNEQFF
CDR3 length: 16; V gene: TRBV18; CDR3 protein: CASSLAMGLQDTEAFF
CDR3 length: 12; V gene: TRBV6-6; CDR3 protein: CASSRITGELFF
CDR3 length: 16; V gene: TRBV9; CDR3 protein: CASSALAGVSGNTIYF
CDR3 length: 16; V gene: TRBV4-2; CDR3 protein: CASSQDSRGSYNEQFF
CDR3 length: 14; V gene: TRBV3-1/TRBV3-2; CDR3 protein: CASTGVGRTTEAFF
CDR3 length: 16; V gene: TRBV4-1; CDR3 protein: CASSHGRTGVNYGHTF
CDR3 length: 14; V gene: TRBV7-2; CDR3 protein: CASSSLGGSKSYTF
CDR3 length: 16; V gene: TRBV6-1; CDR3 protein: CASSEAGQGLNYGYTF
CDR3 length: 14; V gene: TRBV12-5; CDR3 protein: CASGFGTAYTEAFF
CDR3 length: 13; V gene: TRBV30; CDR3 protein: CAWRGAGYSPLHF
CDR3 length: 13; V gene: TRBV7-9; CDR3 protein: CASSLNLIYGYTF
CDR3 length: 16; V gene: TRBV2; CDR3 protein: CASIFETRVTGNTIYF
CDR3 length: 15; V gene: TRBV7-2; CDR3 protein: CASSLGGGQGQPQHF
CDR3 length: 16; V gene: TRBV5-5; CDR3 protein: CASSLAPGSSYNEQFF
CDR3 length: 15; V gene: TRBV18; CDR3 protein: CASSYNREGSSGYTF
CDR3 length: 15; V gene: TRBV7-9; CDR3 protein: CASSSTGRLNTEAFF
CDR3 length: 13; V gene: TRBV4-3; CDR3 protein: CASSQEDYNEQFF
CDR3 length: 13; V gene: TRBV19; CDR3 protein: CASSQGLSEKLFF
CDR3 length: 15; V gene: TRBV15; CDR3 protein: CATSRETENTGELFF
CDR3 length: 16; V gene: TRBV25-1; CDR3 protein: CASSELEGGITGELFF
CDR3 length: 13; V gene: TRBV10-2; CDR3 protein: CASSLDSTDTQYF
CDR3 length: 16; V gene: TRBV24-1; CDR3 protein: CATSDSWGAGTDTQYF
CDR3 length: 13; V gene: TRBV3-1/TRBV3-2; CDR3 protein: CASLNGGTDTQYF
CDR3 length: 13; V gene: TRBV6-2/TRBV6-3; CDR3 protein: CASSYGVNSPLHF